The TCR beta chain under discussion was sequenced for a study of T cells in women clearing cervical HPV infection. Study as a whole: Control women cleared a single incident HPV16 infection within 12 months.

Sequencing was performed with immunoSEQ multiplex PCR; in TCRdb, only in-frame clones are kept and a portion is missing. The sample data list some 30,000 clones. To note about this clone: The CDR3 end falls 3 residues outside the read, so it is completed with the germline J gene.

V gave up 1 base and J gave up 7 bases, with 12 bases separating them. The germline CDR1 and CDR2 sequences are SGHDT and YYEEEE. CDR3 size: 14 residues. Prevalent HPV16 infections were excluded; only incident single HPV16 infections included. The chain links TRBV5-6 to TRBJ2-1; the D gene is possibly TRBD2 (6 bases). Sample: blood buffy coat. The receptor was isolated from a woman between 18 and 70 years old with a cervical HPV16 infection that either progressed to CIN3+ or cleared (not recorded which). The CDR3 DNA, read in part, is TGTGCCAGCAGCTTGCGGGGGACCCTGAATGAG. This sequence encodes CASSLRGTLNE. The whole CDR3 is CASSLRGTLNEQFF.